This T cell receptor (beta chain) was found in a study of CD8+ T cells in alopecia areata. Regarding the study as a whole: Mice showed TCR sharing more clearly than patients did, possibly owing to HLA.

The treatment here: oral pan-JAK inhibitor, 5-10 mg twice daily. RNA was isolated and reverse transcribed to cDNA, the sequencing template. Sequencing used immunoSEQ multiplex PCR; TCRdb keeps in-frame clones, though not all of them. This sample has some 110,000 clones, with approximately 59% found just once. The CDR3 is 15 residues long. Germline V gene lookup returns CDR1 SGHRS and CDR2 YFSETQ. Trimming pared 0 bases from V and 5 bases from J, leaving 14 bases between. The table lists this clone with a few counts. What it binds is not known. The sequence came from a human donor with alopecia areata. V gene TRBV5-1 combines with J gene TRBJ2-5; D gene unclear. The sample in question was CD8+ T cells sorted from blood, obtained at week 4, from a patient treated with tofacitinib. The DNA of the CDR3 is TGCGCCAGCAGCTTGGCCGAAGGCAGTGGGGAGACCCAGTACTTC. It yields the protein CASSLAEGSGETQYF.